This TCR beta chain originates from a study of tumor-infiltrating lymphocytes in oesophageal squamous cell carcinoma. This clonotype was picked up many times. TCRdb itself ran the PCR reads through MiXCR, one entry per CDR3 protein. Of 15,000 to 20,000 distinct CDR3 sequences listed, roughly 47% were seen once; the top ten hold more than 25%. The TCR sequence derives from a male donor with esophageal squamous cell carcinoma. The source material was esophageal tumor tissue.

The CDR3 region has the DNA TGTGCCAGCAGTCACCGGGACAGGGGCAGGGAGCAGTACTTC. Amino acids: CASSHRDRGREQYF. The chain uses TRBV28 and TRBJ2-5; 10 bases match TRBD1. Germline values: CDR1 MDHEN, CDR2 SYDVKM. V dropped 5 bases and J dropped 11; count of bases not matched to a gene: 11. The CDR3 totals 14 residues. Combining the CDR3 with reference TRBV28 and TRBJ2-5 gives the whole variable domain DVKVTQSSRYLVKRTGEKVFLECVQDMDHENMFWYRQDPGLGLRLIYFSYDVKMKEKGDIPEGYSVSREKKERFSLILESASTNQTSMYLCASSHRDRGREQYFGPGTRLLVL.